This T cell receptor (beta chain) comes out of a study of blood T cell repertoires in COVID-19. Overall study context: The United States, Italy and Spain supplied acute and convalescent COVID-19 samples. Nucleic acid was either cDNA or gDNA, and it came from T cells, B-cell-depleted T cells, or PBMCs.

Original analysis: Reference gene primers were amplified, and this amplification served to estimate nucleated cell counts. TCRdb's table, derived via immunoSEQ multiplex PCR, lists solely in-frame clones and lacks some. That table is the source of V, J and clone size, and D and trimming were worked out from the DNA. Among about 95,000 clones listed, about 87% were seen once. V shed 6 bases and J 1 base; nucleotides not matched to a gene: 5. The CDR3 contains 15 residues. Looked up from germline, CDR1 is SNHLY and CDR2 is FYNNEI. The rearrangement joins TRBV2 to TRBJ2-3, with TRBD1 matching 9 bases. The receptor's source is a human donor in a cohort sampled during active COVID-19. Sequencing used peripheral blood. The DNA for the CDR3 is TGTGCCAGCAGCGGGGACAGGGCGGGCACAGATACGCAGTATTTT. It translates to CASSGDRAGTDTQYF.